The rows below give T cell receptor beta chains drawn from one sample of a study of blood T cell repertoires in COVID-19. Generated by immunoSEQ multiplex PCR, the TCRdb table keeps only in-frame clones and is missing some. Here the sample spans about 68,000 clones, roughly 88% being singletons. Sample: peripheral blood. The receptors were sampled from a man aged 45-65 years with COVID-19, enrolled during active disease. Each CDR3 is given with its conserved first and last residue. Each record gives: clone size, D gene, V gene, J gene, CDR3 protein, CDR3 DNA. The D gene is left open where the match is weak. The listing skips clone size in some rows; elsewhere it reads once, few, many or a size class.

size: -
D: TRBD2
V: TRBV2
J: TRBJ2-1
CDR3: CASTEGLASEQFF
DNA: TGTGCCAGCACCGAAGGACTAGCGAGTGAGCAGTTCTTC

size: -
D: -
V: TRBV6-1
J: TRBJ1-2
CDR3: CASSEGATGYTF
DNA: TGTGCCAGCAGTGAAGGGGCCACTGGCTACACCTTC

size: -
D: -
V: TRBV5-1
J: TRBJ1-4
CDR3: CASSLGVRETNEKLFF
DNA: TGCGCCAGCAGCTTGGGGGTCAGGGAAACTAATGAAAAACTGTTTTTT

size: -
D: TRBD2
V: TRBV7-9
J: TRBJ2-5
CDR3: CASSPGTSGQETQYF
DNA: TGTGCCAGCAGCCCCGGGACTAGCGGCCAAGAGACCCAGTACTTC

size: -
D: TRBD2
V: TRBV30
J: TRBJ2-5
CDR3: CAWSVGLAGGTQYF
DNA: TGTGCCTGGAGCGTAGGCCTAGCGGGGGGCACCCAGTACTTC

size: -
D: -
V: TRBV7-7
J: TRBJ1-4
CDR3: CASSQGTNEKLFF
DNA: TGTGCCAGCAGCCAGGGGACTAATGAAAAACTGTTTTTT

size: -
D: -
V: TRBV4-2
J: TRBJ1-2
CDR3: CASSQEWQGNYGYTF
DNA: TGTGCCAGCAGCCAAGAGTGGCAGGGAAACTATGGCTACACCTTC

size: -
D: TRBD2
V: TRBV12-5
J: TRBJ2-3
CDR3: CASGGLAYTDTQYF
DNA: TGTGCTAGTGGCGGACTAGCGTACACAGATACGCAGTATTTT

size: -
D: TRBD1
V: TRBV27
J: TRBJ1-5
CDR3: CASNTGVDYSNQPQHF
DNA: TGTGCCAGCAATACAGGGGTTGATTATAGCAATCAGCCCCAGCATTTT

size: -
D: -
V: TRBV19
J: TRBJ2-2
CDR3: CASRFRAQGYTGELFF
DNA: TGTGCCAGTAGATTTCGCGCGCAGGGGTACACCGGGGAGCTGTTTTTT

size: -
D: TRBD2
V: TRBV3-1/TRBV3-2
J: TRBJ2-1
CDR3: CASSQDRLAGRYNEQFF
DNA: TGTGCCAGCAGCCAAGATAGGCTAGCGGGAAGGTACAATGAGCAGTTCTTC

size: -
D: -
V: TRBV27
J: TRBJ2-2
CDR3: CASSLGLITGELFF
DNA: TGTGCCAGCAGTTTAGGGCTAATCACCGGGGAGCTGTTTTTT

size: -
D: TRBD2
V: TRBV2
J: TRBJ2-5
CDR3: CASRQTSGQETQYF
DNA: TGTGCCAGCAGACAGACTAGCGGCCAAGAGACCCAGTACTTC

size: -
D: -
V: TRBV9
J: TRBJ2-3
CDR3: CASSALSGSTDTQYF
DNA: TGTGCCAGCAGCGCCCTATCGGGGAGCACAGATACGCAGTATTTT

size: -
D: -
V: TRBV19
J: TRBJ1-5
CDR3: CASSISGNSNQPQHF
DNA: TGTGCCAGTAGTATTTCTGGCAATAGCAATCAGCCCCAGCATTTT

size: -
D: -
V: TRBV24-1
J: TRBJ1-4
CDR3: CATSDPTDNNEKLFF
DNA: TGTGCCACCAGTGATCCGACAGATAATAATGAAAAACTGTTTTTT

size: -
D: -
V: TRBV12-5
J: TRBJ2-2
CDR3: CASGLVLPGPNTGELFF
DNA: TGTGCTAGTGGTTTGGTACTTCCAGGGCCGAACACCGGGGAGCTGTTTTTT

size: -
D: -
V: TRBV6-1
J: TRBJ1-3
CDR3: CASSGGDGHAYSGNTIYF
DNA: TGTGCCAGCAGTGGGGGGGATGGACATGCCTACTCTGGAAACACCATATATTTT

size: -
D: TRBD1
V: TRBV7-9
J: TRBJ1-5
CDR3: CASSSDREGVGGNQPQHF
DNA: TGTGCCAGCAGCTCGGACAGGGAGGGGGTAGGTGGCAATCAGCCCCAGCATTTT

size: -
D: TRBD1
V: TRBV7-9
J: TRBJ2-3
CDR3: CASSFLQGATDTQYF
DNA: TGTGCCAGCAGCTTCTTGCAGGGGGCCACAGATACGCAGTATTTT

size: -
D: TRBD2
V: TRBV5-4
J: TRBJ2-3
CDR3: CASSSRASGSLDTQYF
DNA: TGTGCCAGCAGCTCTCGTGCCAGCGGGAGTTTAGATACGCAGTATTTT

size: -
D: -
V: TRBV19
J: TRBJ1-1
CDR3: CASASQEKGLVAFF
DNA: TGTGCCAGTGCATCGCAGGAGAAGGGGCTGGTGGCTTTCTTT

size: -
D: TRBD1
V: TRBV2
J: TRBJ1-5
CDR3: CASSGTGNNQPQHF
DNA: TGTGCCAGCAGTGGGACAGGCAACAATCAGCCCCAGCATTTT

size: -
D: -
V: TRBV6-1
J: TRBJ1-4
CDR3: CASSEKGNPGAGEKLFF
DNA: TGTGCCAGCAGTGAAAAGGGAAATCCAGGGGCTGGTGAAAAACTGTTTTTT

size: few
D: -
V: TRBV7-9
J: TRBJ2-7
CDR3: CASSLIGTHYEQYF
DNA: TGTGCCAGCAGCTTAATCGGGACACATTACGAGCAGTACTTC

size: -
D: TRBD2
V: TRBV4-3
J: TRBJ2-1
CDR3: CASSLGLAGSYEQFF
DNA: TGCGCCAGCAGCCTTGGACTAGCGGGATCGTATGAGCAGTTCTTC

size: -
D: TRBD2
V: TRBV7-2
J: TRBJ2-3
CDR3: CASSLIRTSGTDTQYF
DNA: TGTGCCAGCAGCTTAATTCGGACTAGCGGAACAGATACGCAGTATTTT

size: -
D: TRBD2
V: TRBV5-6
J: TRBJ2-3
CDR3: CASSATSGRGDTDTQYF
DNA: TGTGCCAGCAGCGCAACTAGCGGGAGGGGAGACACAGATACGCAGTATTTT

size: -
D: TRBD2
V: TRBV18
J: TRBJ2-3
CDR3: CASSSALASADTQYF
DNA: TGTGCCAGCTCATCGGCACTAGCGTCAGCAGATACGCAGTATTTT

size: once
D: -
V: TRBV6-5
J: TRBJ1-3
CDR3: CASSRDIAGNTIYF
DNA: TGTGCCAGCAGCAGAGACATAGCTGGAAACACCATATATTTT

size: -
D: TRBD1
V: TRBV5-6
J: TRBJ1-2
CDR3: CASSFPGQGTYGYTF
DNA: TGTGCCAGCAGCTTTCCGGGACAGGGGACCTATGGCTACACCTTC

size: -
D: TRBD2
V: TRBV4-3
J: TRBJ2-1
CDR3: CASSQDAGLAGVDEQFF
DNA: TGCGCCAGCAGCCAAGATGCAGGACTAGCGGGAGTAGATGAGCAGTTCTTC

size: -
D: TRBD2
V: TRBV10-3
J: TRBJ2-3
CDR3: CAISDPAGGTDTQYF
DNA: TGTGCCATCAGTGACCCAGCGGGGGGCACAGATACGCAGTATTTT

size: -
D: -
V: TRBV4-1
J: TRBJ2-1
CDR3: CASSQDSPGTYNEQFF
DNA: TGCGCCAGCAGCCAAGATTCCCCCGGGACCTACAATGAGCAGTTCTTC

size: -
D: -
V: TRBV5-1
J: TRBJ1-2
CDR3: CASSLGFQGTANYGYTF
DNA: TGCGCCAGCAGCTTGGGTTTTCAGGGGACCGCTAACTATGGCTACACCTTC

size: -
D: TRBD1
V: TRBV11-2
J: TRBJ2-7
CDR3: CASSLTDRGYEQYF
DNA: TGTGCCAGCAGCTTGACGGACAGGGGCTACGAGCAGTACTTC

size: -
D: TRBD2
V: TRBV5-1
J: TRBJ2-1
CDR3: CASSFAGTSGRLWNEQFF
DNA: TGCGCCAGCAGCTTCGCGGGGACTAGCGGGAGGTTGTGGAATGAGCAGTTCTTC

size: -
D: TRBD2
V: TRBV3-1/TRBV3-2
J: TRBJ2-7
CDR3: CASSFYGGGYEQYF
DNA: TGTGCCAGCAGCTTTTATGGGGGGGGCTACGAGCAGTACTTC

size: once
D: TRBD1
V: TRBV27
J: TRBJ2-2
CDR3: CASSLSTGVGTGELFF
DNA: TGTGCCAGCAGTTTATCGACAGGGGTCGGCACCGGGGAGCTGTTTTTT

size: -
D: TRBD2
V: TRBV11-2
J: TRBJ2-1
CDR3: CASSLVGTRNEQFF
DNA: TGTGCCAGCAGCTTAGTCGGGACTAGAAATGAGCAGTTCTTC

size: -
D: -
V: TRBV6-2/TRBV6-3
J: TRBJ2-3
CDR3: CASSYSRGKNTQYF
DNA: TGTGCCAGCAGTTACTCACGAGGGAAAAATACGCAGTATTTT

size: -
D: TRBD1
V: TRBV18
J: TRBJ1-5
CDR3: CAPRLRGFFPQHF
DNA: TGTGCTCCGCGACTCAGGGGGTTCTTCCCCCAGCATTTT

size: -
D: -
V: TRBV4-2
J: TRBJ1-5
CDR3: CASSRRRDFSNQPQHF
DNA: TGTGCCAGCAGCCGCCGCCGGGACTTTAGCAATCAGCCCCAGCATTTT

size: -
D: TRBD1
V: TRBV7-2
J: TRBJ1-1
CDR3: CASSTRTGNTEAFF
DNA: TGTGCCAGCAGCACGCGGACAGGCAACACTGAAGCTTTCTTT